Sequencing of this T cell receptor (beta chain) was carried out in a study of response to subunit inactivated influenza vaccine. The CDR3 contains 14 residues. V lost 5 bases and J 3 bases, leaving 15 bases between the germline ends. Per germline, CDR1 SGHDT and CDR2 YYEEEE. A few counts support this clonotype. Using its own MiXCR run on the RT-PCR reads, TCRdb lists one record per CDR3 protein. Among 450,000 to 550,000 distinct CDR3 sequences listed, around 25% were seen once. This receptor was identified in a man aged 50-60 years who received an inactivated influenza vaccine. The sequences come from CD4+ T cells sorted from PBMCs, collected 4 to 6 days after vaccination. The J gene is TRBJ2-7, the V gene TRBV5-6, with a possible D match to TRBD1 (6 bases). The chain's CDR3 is CASRKTGTNYEQYF. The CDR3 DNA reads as TGTGCCAGCAGAAAAACCGGGACAAACTACGAGCAGTACTTC.